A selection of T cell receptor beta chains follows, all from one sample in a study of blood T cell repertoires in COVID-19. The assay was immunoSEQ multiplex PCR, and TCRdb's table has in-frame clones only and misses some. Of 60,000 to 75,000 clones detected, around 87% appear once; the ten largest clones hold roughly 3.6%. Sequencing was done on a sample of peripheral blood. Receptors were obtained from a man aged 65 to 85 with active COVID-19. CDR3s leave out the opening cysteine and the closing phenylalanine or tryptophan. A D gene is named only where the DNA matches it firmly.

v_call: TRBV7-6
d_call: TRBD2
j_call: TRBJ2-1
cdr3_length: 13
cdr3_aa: ASSGGLAGYNEQF

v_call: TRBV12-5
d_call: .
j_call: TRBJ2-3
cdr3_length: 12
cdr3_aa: ASGSRTGTDTQY

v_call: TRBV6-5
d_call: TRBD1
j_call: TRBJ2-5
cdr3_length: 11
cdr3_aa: ASRTGGAETQY

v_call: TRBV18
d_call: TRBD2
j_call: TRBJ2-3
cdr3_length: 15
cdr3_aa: ASSPLPASGNTDTQY

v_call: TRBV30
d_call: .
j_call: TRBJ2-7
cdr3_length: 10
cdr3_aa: AWAGQFHEQY

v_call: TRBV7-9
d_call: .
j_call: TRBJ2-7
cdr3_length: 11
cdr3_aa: ASSGQPSYEQY

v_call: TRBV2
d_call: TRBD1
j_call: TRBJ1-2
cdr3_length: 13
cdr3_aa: ASSEAGQGTGGYT

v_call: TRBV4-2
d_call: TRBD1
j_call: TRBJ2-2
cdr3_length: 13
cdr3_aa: ASSQDRGLGGELF

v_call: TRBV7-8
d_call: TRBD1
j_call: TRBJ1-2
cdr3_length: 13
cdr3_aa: ASSPRQGERYGYT

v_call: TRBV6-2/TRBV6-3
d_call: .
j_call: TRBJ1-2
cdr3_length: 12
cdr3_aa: ASSYAPADRPYT

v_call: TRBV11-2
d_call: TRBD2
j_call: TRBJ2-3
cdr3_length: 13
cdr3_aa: ASSQGGRRTDTQY

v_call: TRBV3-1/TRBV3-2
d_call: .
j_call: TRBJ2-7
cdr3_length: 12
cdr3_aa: ASSQQGTKHEQY